This is a list of T cell receptor beta chains from one sample in a study of CD8 T cells in ankylosing spondylitis. TCRdb re-analysed the 5' RACE reads in MiXCR, keeping a single row per CDR3 protein. The sample holds 250,000 or so distinct CDR3 sequences, over 8.5% seen once. Source material: blood, either unsorted or a sorted T cell fraction (not recorded which). These receptors were obtained from a male donor with ankylosing spondylitis or in good health (not recorded which). The CDR3 runs from the conserved cysteine through the conserved F or W. D genes are given only for firm matches. Size tells how often a clone was seen (once, few, many) or the class of an expanded clone, and some rows leave it out.

J gene: TRBJ1-3
V gene: TRBV6-5
clone size: .
D gene: .
CDR3 protein: CASSYSEDSGNTIYF
CDR3 DNA: TGTGCCAGCAGTTACTCCGAGGACTCTGGAAACACCATATATTTT

J gene: TRBJ2-6
V gene: TRBV6-5
clone size: .
D gene: .
CDR3 protein: CASSYSTANALTF
CDR3 DNA: TGTGCCAGCAGTTACTCGACTGCCAACGCCCTGACTTTC

J gene: TRBJ1-5
V gene: TRBV6-2/TRBV6-3
clone size: .
D gene: .
CDR3 protein: CASSYWAGGQPQHF
CDR3 DNA: TGTGCCAGCAGTTACTGGGCAGGAGGACAGCCCCAGCATTTT

J gene: TRBJ1-1
V gene: TRBV7-8
clone size: .
D gene: .
CDR3 protein: CASSFDSLTEAFF
CDR3 DNA: TGTGCCAGCAGCTTCGACAGTCTCACTGAAGCTTTCTTT

J gene: TRBJ1-1
V gene: TRBV18
clone size: many
D gene: .
CDR3 protein: CASSPVPTDTEAFF
CDR3 DNA: TGTGCCAGCTCACCGGTCCCGACGGACACTGAAGCTTTCTTT

J gene: TRBJ2-7
V gene: TRBV4-2
clone size: many
D gene: .
CDR3 protein: CASSQEGGGSVGEQYF
CDR3 DNA: TGTGCCAGCAGCCAAGAGGGCGGAGGAAGCGTCGGCGAGCAGTACTTC

J gene: TRBJ2-1
V gene: TRBV28
clone size: many
D gene: .
CDR3 protein: CASTPGGIGGYNEQFF
CDR3 DNA: TGTGCCAGCACCCCAGGCGGCATTGGGGGGTATAATGAGCAGTTCTTC

J gene: TRBJ1-3
V gene: TRBV18
clone size: many
D gene: TRBD1
CDR3 protein: CASSTGTDKLGNTIYF
CDR3 DNA: TGTGCCAGCTCAACGGGGACAGACAAGCTAGGAAACACCATATATTTT

J gene: TRBJ2-6
V gene: TRBV11-2
clone size: few
D gene: .
CDR3 protein: CASSLVDRTFSGANVLTF
CDR3 DNA: TGTGCCAGCAGCTTAGTTGACAGGACTTTCTCTGGGGCCAACGTCCTGACTTTC

J gene: TRBJ1-5
V gene: TRBV3-1
clone size: few
D gene: .
CDR3 protein: CASSQVFSDQPQHF
CDR3 DNA: TGTGCCAGCAGCCAAGTTTTTTCAGATCAGCCCCAGCATTTT

J gene: TRBJ1-2
V gene: TRBV15
clone size: many
D gene: .
CDR3 protein: CATSRDWSYGYTF
CDR3 DNA: TGTGCCACCAGCAGAGATTGGTCCTATGGCTACACCTTC

J gene: TRBJ2-5
V gene: TRBV19
clone size: few
D gene: .
CDR3 protein: CASSIDGGRQETQYF
CDR3 DNA: TGTGCCAGTAGTATAGATGGGGGCAGGCAAGAGACCCAGTACTTC